Listed here are 13 T cell receptor beta chains from one sample, sequenced in a study of cytomegalovirus exposure and HLA in healthy donors. Primers for the PCR totalled 60 Vbeta and 13 Jbeta. Clones were read by immunoSEQ multiplex PCR, and TCRdb kept only the in-frame ones, dropping some. The table has 160,000 or so clones, about 72% seen once. The sample comprised PBMCs. The origin of the receptors is a man under 40 in good health and CMV-seropositive.

The chain is built from TRBV7-9 and TRBJ2-7; D is possibly TRBD2 (7 bases). The CDR3 spans 17 residues. Between the trimmed V and J ends, which lost 1 base and 5 bases, there was a span of 21 bases. Germline V lookup: CDR1 SEHNR, CDR2 FQNEAQ (reference sequence). The CDR3 sequence: CASSLEGGAPEGDEQYF. The CDR3 coding sequence is TGTGCCAGCAGCTTAGAGGGGGGGGCACCGGAGGGCGACGAGCAGTACTTC.

This chain links TRBV6-5 with TRBJ2-7; a weak D match, TRBD2 (6 bases). The germline V gene has CDR1 MNHEY and CDR2 SVGAGI. Trimming cost V 0 bases and J 0 bases, with 12 bases left between them. This CDR3 comprises 16 residues. In DNA form, the CDR3 reads TGTGCCAGCAGTTACTCCGCGGAGGGGAGCTCCTACGAGCAGTACTTC. As protein: CASSYSAEGSSYEQYF.

The chain recombines TRBV28 with TRBJ2-7; D is possibly TRBD1 (6 bases). Germline CDR1 and CDR2: MDHEN and SYDVKM. Trimming stripped 5 bases from V and 4 bases from J, with 9 bases between. CDR3 length equals 12 residues. Here the CDR3 DNA reads TGTGCCAGCAGTAACAGGGTTTACGAGCAGTACTTC. This codes for CASSNRVYEQYF.

The chain is built from TRBV11-2 and TRBJ2-6, with D hard to call. The germline V gene has CDR1 SGHAT and CDR2 FQNNGV. The CDR3 runs 17 residues. The ends were cut back, 2 bases at V and 0 bases at J, with 11 bases in the middle. This CDR3 reads CASSLYGGDSGANVLTF. The CDR3 nucleotides read TGTGCCAGCAGCTTATATGGCGGCGACTCTGGGGCCAACGTCCTGACTTTC. The full variable domain, its missing parts supplied by reference TRBV11-2 and TRBJ2-6, is EAGVAQSPRYKIIEKRQSVAFWCNPISGHATLYWYQQILGQGPKLLIQFQNNGVVDDSQLPKDRFSAERLKGVDSTLKIQPAKLEDSAVYLCASSLYGGDSGANVLTFGAGSRLTVL.

The chain uses TRBV4-3 and TRBJ2-2; weak D call: TRBD2 (7 bases). CDR3 length: 18 residues. V was clipped by 0 bases and J by 4 bases, with 18 bases between them. CDR1 and CDR2 from the germline V gene are LGHNA and YSLEER. CDR3 DNA sequence: TGCGCCAGCAGCCAAGATTGGGGGGGCGCCGTGGGCACCGGGGAGCTGTTTTTT. Its protein product is CASSQDWGGAVGTGELFF.

The V call is TRBV16, the J call TRBJ1-4; TRBD1 matches at 7 bases. With 4 bases clipped from V and 8 bases from J, the junction kept 10 bases outside the gene matches. The CDR3 spans 15 residues. CDR1 is KGHSY and CDR2 is FQNENV in the germline V gene. The CDR3 sequence is CASSLTTGSEEKLFF. CDR3 nucleotide sequence: TGTGCCAGCAGCCTTACGACAGGGTCAGAAGAAAAACTGTTTTTT. The full variable domain, rest sourced from reference TRBV16 and TRBJ1-4, is GEEVAQTPKHLVRGEGQKAKLYCAPIKGHSYVFWYQQVLKNEFKFLISFQNENVFDETGMPKERFSAKCLPNSPCSLEIQATKLEDSAVYFCASSLTTGSEEKLFFGSGTQLSVL.

This clone was found once. DNA of the CDR3: TGTGCCAGCAGCTTCGGAAGCGGGGGGAAGGAGACCCAGTACTTC. Protein: CASSFGSGGKETQYF. The V and J genes are TRBV7-7 and TRBJ2-5; the match to TRBD2 covers 9 bases. In germline, CDR1 is SSHAT, CDR2 FNYEAQ (reference sequence). This CDR3 comprises 15 residues. The V and J ends lost 3 bases and 5 bases, in that order; junction bases with no gene match: 7.

This clone has more than one count but fewer than ten. The J gene is TRBJ1-5, the V gene TRBV9; TRBD1 matches at 10 bases. The CDR3 is 14 amino acids. Germline CDR1 is SGDLS and CDR2 is YYNGEE. The ends lost 3 bases at V and 7 bases at J; junction bases unmatched: 4. The CDR3 DNA sequence: TGTGCCAGCAGCGGACAGGGGGCAGGACAGCCCCAGCATTTT. Protein sequence: CASSGQGAGQPQHF.

V and J are TRBV4-1 and TRBJ2-5; 9 positions match TRBD2. The CDR3 runs to 18 residues. Germline V gives CDR1 MGHRA, CDR2 YSYEKL. The junction had 13 bases not matched to a gene; V was cut back by 0 bases and J by 5 bases. DNA of the CDR3: TGCGCCAGCAGCCAAGACCGGGGTGTAGCGGGGGATCGGGAGACCCAGTACTTC. Its protein product is CASSQDRGVAGDRETQYF.

This rearrangement joins TRBV2 to TRBJ2-5; TRBD2 aligns across 9 bases. The CDR3 has 18 amino acids. Per the germline V gene, CDR1 is SNHLY and CDR2 is FYNNEI. Trimming took 7 bases from V and 5 from J; bases not matched to a gene: 20. The CDR3 region is CASKVRALAGTPGETQYF. The CDR3 nucleotides are TGTGCCAGCAAGGTCCGGGCTCTAGCGGGGACCCCGGGGGAGACCCAGTACTTC. Drawing the rest from reference TRBV2 and TRBJ2-5, the complete variable domain is EPEVTQTPSHQVTQMGQEVILRCVPISNHLYFYWYRQILGQKVEFLVSFYNNEISEKSEIFDDQFSVERPDGSNFTLKIRSTKLEDSAMYFCASKVRALAGTPGETQYFGPGTRLLVL.

In this sample, this clone turned up a few times. This rearrangement joins TRBV23-1 to TRBJ1-5, with unresolved D. TRBV23-1 is an ORF for which the function is uncertain. This CDR3 comprises 14 residues. Trimming took off 2 bases at V and 0 bases at J, with 5 bases between the two ends. CDR3: CASSQNNSNQPQHF. The CDR3 nucleotides are TGCGCCAGCAGTCAAAACAATAGCAATCAGCCCCAGCATTTT.

This clone was detected only once. The chain's CDR3 is CASSFVSGAGETQYF. The CDR3 bases are TGTGCCAGCAGCTTTGTTTCAGGGGCTGGGGAGACCCAGTACTTC. V gene TRBV11-1 combines with J gene TRBJ2-5; weak D call: TRBD1 (6 bases). V was pared by 3 bases and J by 5 bases, with 16 bases between. This CDR3 has 15 residues. Per germline, CDR1 SGHAT and CDR2 FQDESV (reference sequence).

This clone has just a few counts. V gene TRBV5-4 combines with J gene TRBJ1-1; D perhaps matches TRBD1 (6 bases). This CDR3 has 13 residues. CDR1 SGHNT and CDR2 YYREEE come from the germline V gene (reference sequence). With 8 bases removed from V and 4 bases from J, the gap between germline ends came to 15 bases. CDR3 amino acids: CASKTGSGTEAFF. In DNA form, the CDR3 reads TGTGCCAGTAAGACAGGCTCGGGCACTGAAGCTTTCTTT.